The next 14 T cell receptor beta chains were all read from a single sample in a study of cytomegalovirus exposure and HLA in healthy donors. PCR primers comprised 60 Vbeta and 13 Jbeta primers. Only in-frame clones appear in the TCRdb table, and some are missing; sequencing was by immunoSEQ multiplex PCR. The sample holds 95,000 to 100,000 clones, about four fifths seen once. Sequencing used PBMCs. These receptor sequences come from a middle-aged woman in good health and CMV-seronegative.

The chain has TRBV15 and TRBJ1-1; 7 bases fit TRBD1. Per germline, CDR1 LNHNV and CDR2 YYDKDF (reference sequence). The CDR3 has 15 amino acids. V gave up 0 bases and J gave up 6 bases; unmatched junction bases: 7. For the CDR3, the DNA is TGTGCCACCAGCAGAGATCGAGGAGGGGGCTCTGAAGCTTTCTTT. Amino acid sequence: CATSRDRGGGSEAFF.

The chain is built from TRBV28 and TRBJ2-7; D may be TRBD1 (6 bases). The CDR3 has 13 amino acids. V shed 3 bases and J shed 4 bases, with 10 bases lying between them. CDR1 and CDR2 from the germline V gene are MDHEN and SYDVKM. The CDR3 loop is CASSFAQGYEQYF. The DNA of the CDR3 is TGTGCCAGCAGTTTCGCCCAGGGGTACGAGCAGTACTTC.

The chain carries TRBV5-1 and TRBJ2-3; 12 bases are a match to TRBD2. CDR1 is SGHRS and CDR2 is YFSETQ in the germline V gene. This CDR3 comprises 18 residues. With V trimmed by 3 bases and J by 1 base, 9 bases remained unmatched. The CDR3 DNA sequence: TGCGCCAGCAGCTGGCCTTGGGCTAGCGGGAGGGGCACAGATACGCAGTATTTT. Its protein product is CASSWPWASGRGTDTQYF. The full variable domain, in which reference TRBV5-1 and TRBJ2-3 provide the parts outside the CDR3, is KAGVTQTPRYLIKTRGQQVTLSCSPISGHRSVSWYQQTPGQGLQFLFEYFSETQRNKGNFPGRFSGRQFSNSRSEMNVSTLELGDSALYLCASSWPWASGRGTDTQYFGPGTRLTVL.

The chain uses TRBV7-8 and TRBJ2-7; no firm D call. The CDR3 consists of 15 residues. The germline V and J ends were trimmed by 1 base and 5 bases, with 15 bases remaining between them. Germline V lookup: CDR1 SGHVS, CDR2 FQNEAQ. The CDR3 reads CASSLVAFVIHEQYF. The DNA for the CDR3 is TGTGCCAGCAGCTTAGTAGCCTTCGTGATCCACGAGCAGTACTTC.

CDR3 region: CAWSVLDRGHGGYTF. As DNA, the CDR3 is TGTGCCTGGAGTGTACTGGACAGGGGGCACGGTGGCTACACCTTC. The chain joins TRBV30 to TRBJ1-2; 11 bases are shared with TRBD1. CDR1 is GTSNPN, CDR2 SVGIG, per germline (reference sequence). The CDR3 loop spans 15 amino acids. V trimming: 0 bases; J trimming: 7 bases; junction bases outside the gene matches: 7.

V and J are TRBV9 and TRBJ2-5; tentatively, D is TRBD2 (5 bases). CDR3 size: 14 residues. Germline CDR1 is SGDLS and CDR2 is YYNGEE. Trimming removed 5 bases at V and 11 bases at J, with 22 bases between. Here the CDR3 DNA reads TGTGCCAGCAGTATCGAGGGCAGTTCCTGGGAGCAGTACTTC. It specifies CASSIEGSSWEQYF.

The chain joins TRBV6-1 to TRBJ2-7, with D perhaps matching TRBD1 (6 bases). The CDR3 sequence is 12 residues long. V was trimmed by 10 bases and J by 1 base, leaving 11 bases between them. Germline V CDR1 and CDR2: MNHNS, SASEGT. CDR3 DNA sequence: TGTGCCATACAGGGAGAATCCTACGAGCAGTACTTC. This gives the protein CAIQGESYEQYF.

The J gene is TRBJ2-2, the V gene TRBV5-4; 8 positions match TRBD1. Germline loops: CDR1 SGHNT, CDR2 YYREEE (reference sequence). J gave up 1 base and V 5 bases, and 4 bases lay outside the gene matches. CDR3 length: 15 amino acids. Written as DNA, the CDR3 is TGTGCCAGCAGGGCCGGGACAGGGAACACCGGGGAGCTGTTTTTT. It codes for CASRAGTGNTGELFF.

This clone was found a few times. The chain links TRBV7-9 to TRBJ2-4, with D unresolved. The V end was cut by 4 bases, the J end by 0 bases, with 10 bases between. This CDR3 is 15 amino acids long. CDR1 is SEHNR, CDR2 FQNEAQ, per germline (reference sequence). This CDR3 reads CASSSNMLAKNIQYF. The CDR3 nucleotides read TGTGCCAGCAGCTCAAACATGTTAGCCAAAAACATTCAGTACTTC.

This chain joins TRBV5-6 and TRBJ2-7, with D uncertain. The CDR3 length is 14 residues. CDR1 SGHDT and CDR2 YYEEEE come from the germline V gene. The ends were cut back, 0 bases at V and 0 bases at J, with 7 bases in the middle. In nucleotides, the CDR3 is TGTGCCAGCAGCTTGGGTGCAGTCTCCTACGAGCAGTACTTC. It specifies CASSLGAVSYEQYF.

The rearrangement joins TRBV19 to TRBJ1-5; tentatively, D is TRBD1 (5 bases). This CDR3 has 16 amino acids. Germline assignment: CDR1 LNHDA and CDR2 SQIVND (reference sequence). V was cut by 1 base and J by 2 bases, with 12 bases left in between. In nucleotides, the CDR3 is TGTGCCAGTAGTATAGGGAACAGGCTCCGCAATCAGCCCCAGCATTTT. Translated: CASSIGNRLRNQPQHF.

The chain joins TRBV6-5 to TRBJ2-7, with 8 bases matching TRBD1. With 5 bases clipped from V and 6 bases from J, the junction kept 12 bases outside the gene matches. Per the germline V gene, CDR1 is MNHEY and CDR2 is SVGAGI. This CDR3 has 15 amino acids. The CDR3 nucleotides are TGTGCCAGCAGTCCTTACAGGGGGAGCAGATTCGAGCAGTACTTC. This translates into CASSPYRGSRFEQYF.

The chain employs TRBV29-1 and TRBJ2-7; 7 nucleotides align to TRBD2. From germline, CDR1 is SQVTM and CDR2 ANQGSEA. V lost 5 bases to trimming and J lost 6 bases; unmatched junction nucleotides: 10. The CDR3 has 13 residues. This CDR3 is CSVSLGGGSEQYF. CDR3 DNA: TGCAGCGTTAGCCTCGGGGGAGGGTCCGAGCAGTACTTC.

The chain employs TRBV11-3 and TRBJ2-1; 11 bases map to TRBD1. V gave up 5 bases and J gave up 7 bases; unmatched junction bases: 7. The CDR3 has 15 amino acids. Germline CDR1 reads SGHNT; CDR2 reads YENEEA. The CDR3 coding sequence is TGTGCCAGCAGCACAGGACAGGGGGCTCGTAATGAGCAGTTCTTC. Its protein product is CASSTGQGARNEQFF.